The source of this TCR beta chain is a study of T cell responses to AZD1222 COVID-19 vaccine. Whole-study findings and limits: Seropositive status at baseline applied to only a handful of AZD1222 recipients. Among vaccine-associated CD4 TCRs, coverage spanned spike, with dominance at 160-218 and 743-854.

The CDR3 loop spans 13 amino acids. V gave up 2 bases and J gave up 9 bases, with 14 bases separating them. Germline V gene data show CDR1 as SGHRS and CDR2 as YFSETQ. Notes on this clone: Antigen unknown.

Profiling relied on immunoSEQ multiplex PCR, and the TCRdb table lists in-frame clones only, not all of them. This sample has some 150,000 clones; about 87% occur once, and the top ten carry around 2.1%. The rearrangement uses TRBV5-1 and TRBJ1-1, with D possibly being TRBD1 (5 bases). The sample here was peripheral blood, taken on day 0 of AZD1222 vaccination. The receptor's source is an adult in good health. The CDR3 nucleotides read TGCGCCAGCAGCTTTGGCAGGGAGGGACAAGCTTTCTTT. Translation: CASSFGREGQAFF.